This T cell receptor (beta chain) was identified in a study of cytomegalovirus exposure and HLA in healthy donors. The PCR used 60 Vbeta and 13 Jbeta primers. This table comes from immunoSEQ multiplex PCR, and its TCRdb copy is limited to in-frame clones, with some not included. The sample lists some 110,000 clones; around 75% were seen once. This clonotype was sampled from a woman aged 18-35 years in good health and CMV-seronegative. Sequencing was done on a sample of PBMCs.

The CDR3 region has the DNA TGTGCCAGCAGCGTAGACGGGGGAATTGGTGAAGCTTTCTTT. It is translated as CASSVDGGIGEAFF. The V and J genes are TRBV9 and TRBJ1-1; possible D gene TRBD1, 5 bases. CDR3 length: 14 amino acids. CDR1 is SGDLS, CDR2 YYNGEE, per germline. V lost 0 bases, J lost 7 bases, and 13 bases lay in between.